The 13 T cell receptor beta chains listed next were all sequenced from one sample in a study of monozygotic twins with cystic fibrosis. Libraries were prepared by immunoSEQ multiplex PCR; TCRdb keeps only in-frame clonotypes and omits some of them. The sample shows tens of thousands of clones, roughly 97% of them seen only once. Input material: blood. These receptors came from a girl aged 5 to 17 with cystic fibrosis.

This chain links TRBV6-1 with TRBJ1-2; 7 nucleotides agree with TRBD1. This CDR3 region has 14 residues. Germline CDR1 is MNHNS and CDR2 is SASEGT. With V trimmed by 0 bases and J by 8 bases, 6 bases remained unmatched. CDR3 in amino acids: CASSEAPDREGYTF. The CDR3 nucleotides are TGTGCCAGCAGTGAAGCCCCAGACAGGGAAGGCTACACCTTC.

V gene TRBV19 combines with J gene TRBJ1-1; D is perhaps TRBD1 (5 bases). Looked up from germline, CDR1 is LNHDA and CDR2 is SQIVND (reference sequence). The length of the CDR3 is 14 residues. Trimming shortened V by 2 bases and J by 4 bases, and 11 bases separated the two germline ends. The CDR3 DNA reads TGTGCCAGTAGTATAACCAGGGAGGGCACTGAAGCTTTCTTT. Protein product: CASSITREGTEAFF.

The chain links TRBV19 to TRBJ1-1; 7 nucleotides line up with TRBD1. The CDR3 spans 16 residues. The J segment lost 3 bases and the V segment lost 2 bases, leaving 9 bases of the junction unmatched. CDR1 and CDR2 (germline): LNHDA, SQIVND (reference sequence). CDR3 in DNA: TGTGCCAGTAGTATACCACAGGGGTTGAGGGACACTGAAGCTTTCTTT. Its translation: CASSIPQGLRDTEAFF. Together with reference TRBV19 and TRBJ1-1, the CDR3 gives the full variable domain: DGGITQSPKYLFRKEGQNVTLSCEQNLNHDAMYWYRQDPGQGLRLIYYSQIVNDFQKGDIAEGYSVSREKKESFPLTVTSAQKNPTAFYLCASSIPQGLRDTEAFFGQGTRLTVV.

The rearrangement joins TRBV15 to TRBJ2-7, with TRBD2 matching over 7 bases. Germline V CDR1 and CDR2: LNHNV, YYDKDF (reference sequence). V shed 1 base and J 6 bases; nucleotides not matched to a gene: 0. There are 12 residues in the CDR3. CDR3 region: CATSRGGGEQYV. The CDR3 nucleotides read TGTGCCACCAGCAGAGGGGGGGGCGAGCAGTACGTC.

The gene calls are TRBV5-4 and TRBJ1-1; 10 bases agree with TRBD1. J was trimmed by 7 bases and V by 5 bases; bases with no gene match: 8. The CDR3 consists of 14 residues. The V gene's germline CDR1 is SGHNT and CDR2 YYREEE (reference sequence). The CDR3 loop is CASRLFGTGDEAFF. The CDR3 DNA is TGTGCCAGCAGACTTTTCGGGACAGGGGATGAAGCTTTCTTT.

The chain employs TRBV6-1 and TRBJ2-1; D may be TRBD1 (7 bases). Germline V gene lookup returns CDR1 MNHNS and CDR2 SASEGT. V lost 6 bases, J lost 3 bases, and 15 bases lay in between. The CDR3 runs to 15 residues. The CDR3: CASSAGGGSYNEQFF. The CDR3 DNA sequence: TGTGCCAGCAGCGCAGGGGGAGGCAGCTACAATGAGCAGTTCTTC.

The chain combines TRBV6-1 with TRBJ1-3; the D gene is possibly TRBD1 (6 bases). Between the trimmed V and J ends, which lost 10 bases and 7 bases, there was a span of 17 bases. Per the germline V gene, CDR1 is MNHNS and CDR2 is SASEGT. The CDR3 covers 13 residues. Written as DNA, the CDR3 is TGTGCCACCCGGGACAAGCCGGGCAACACCATATATTTT. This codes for CATRDKPGNTIYF.

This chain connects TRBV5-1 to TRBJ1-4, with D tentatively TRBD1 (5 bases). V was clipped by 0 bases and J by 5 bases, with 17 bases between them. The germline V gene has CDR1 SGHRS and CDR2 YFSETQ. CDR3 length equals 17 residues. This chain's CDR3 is CASSLEPLGAGNEKLFF. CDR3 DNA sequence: TGCGCCAGCAGCTTGGAACCCCTCGGGGCAGGCAATGAAAAACTGTTTTTT.

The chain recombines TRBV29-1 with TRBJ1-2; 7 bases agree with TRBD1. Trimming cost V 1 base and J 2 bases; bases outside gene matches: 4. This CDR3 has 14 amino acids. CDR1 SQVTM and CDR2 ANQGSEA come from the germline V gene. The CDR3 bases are TGCAGCGTTGAAGGGGACAGAAAGAACTATGGCTACACCTTC. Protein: CSVEGDRKNYGYTF.

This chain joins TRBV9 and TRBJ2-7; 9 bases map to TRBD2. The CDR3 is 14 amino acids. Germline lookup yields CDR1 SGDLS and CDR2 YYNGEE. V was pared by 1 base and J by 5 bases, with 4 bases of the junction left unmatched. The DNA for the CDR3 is TGTGCCAGCAGCGTACACGCGGGAGGGGACGAGCAGTACTTC. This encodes CASSVHAGGDEQYF.

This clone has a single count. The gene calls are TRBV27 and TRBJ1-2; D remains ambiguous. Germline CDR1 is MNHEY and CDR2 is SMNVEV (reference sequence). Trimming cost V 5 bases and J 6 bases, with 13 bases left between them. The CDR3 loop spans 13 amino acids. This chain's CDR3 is CASSPGQRDGYTF. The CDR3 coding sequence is TGTGCCAGCAGTCCCGGCCAGAGGGATGGCTACACCTTC.

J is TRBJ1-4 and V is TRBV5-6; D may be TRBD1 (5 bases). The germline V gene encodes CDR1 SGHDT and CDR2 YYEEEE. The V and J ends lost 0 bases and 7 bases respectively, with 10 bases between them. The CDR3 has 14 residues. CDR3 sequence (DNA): TGTGCCAGCAGCTTGGGGGGCACGATTGAAAAACTGTTTTTT. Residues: CASSLGGTIEKLFF.

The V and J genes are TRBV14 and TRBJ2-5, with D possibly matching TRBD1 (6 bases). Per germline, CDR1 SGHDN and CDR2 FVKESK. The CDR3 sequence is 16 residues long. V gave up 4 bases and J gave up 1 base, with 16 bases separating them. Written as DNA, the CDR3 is TGTGCCAGCAGCCCGACCTCCAGGGGCGCCCAAGAGACCCAGTACTTC. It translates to CASSPTSRGAQETQYF.